This T cell receptor beta chain was captured by sequencing in a study of persistence of HIV-infected CD4 T cells. As to this clone: Its antigen remains unidentified.

Sequencing used immunoSEQ version 4 in survey mode. Sequencing was performed with immunoSEQ multiplex PCR; in TCRdb, only in-frame clones are kept and a portion is missing. The data show approximately 65,000 clones, about four fifths seen once. General study points: CMV- and Gag-responding cells had lower TCRbeta richness than CD3/CD28-responding cells.

J gave up 3 bases and V 8 bases, and 7 bases lay outside the gene matches. Per the germline V gene, CDR1 is LNHDA and CDR2 is SQIVND (reference sequence). The CDR3 runs to 14 residues. The stimulus was an HIV-1 Gag 15-mer peptide pool, about 1 ug/peptide/mL. Sorted nonresponding memory CD4+ T cells were CD40L-negative, CD69-negative, CD45RO-high. Donors were HIV-1-infected adults who began suppressive ART during chronic infection. This chain links TRBV19 with TRBJ1-5, with 7 bases that match TRBD1. Sequences were derived from CD4+ T cells sorted from PBMCs after 18-hour stimulation, sampled from a patient who received antiretroviral therapy. The source of this sequence is an adult man with HIV who was CMV-seropositive. DNA for the CDR3: TGTGCCAGTTGGGACAGCATACACAATCAGCCCCAGCATTTT. This codes for CASWDSIHNQPQHF.